The clone carrying this TCR beta chain was picked up a small number of times. The target antigen is unknown. Profiling relied on immunoSEQ multiplex PCR, and the TCRdb table lists in-frame clones only, not all of them. The table lists approximately 300,000 clones, roughly nine tenths of them singletons. The data originate from a study of cytomegalovirus exposure and HLA in healthy donors. At the level of the study: A later analysis reported the 130 or so validation repertoires used the same platform as the 666 first-cohort repertoires.

In germline, CDR1 is MRHNA, CDR2 SNTAGT. This CDR3 region has 14 residues. With V trimmed by 5 bases and J by 5 bases, 5 bases remained unmatched. Broader study findings: According to a subsequent analysis, TCR clusters from the first cohort were inclined to appear together in the 110 or so validation repertoires. Investigators reported 150 to 200 TCR beta chains as tied to cytomegalovirus. Most TCR sequences were rare, but some public TCRs occurred in many donors.

Source material: PBMCs. The chain has TRBV6-4 and TRBJ2-7, with 11 bases fitting TRBD2. This TCR was sampled from a woman under 40 in good health and CMV-seropositive. CDR3 protein: CASSSTSGSHEQYF. The CDR3 nucleotides read TGTGCCAGCAGTAGTACTAGCGGGAGCCACGAGCAGTACTTC.